The sequence of this T cell receptor beta chain was determined in a study of graft-versus-host responses after intestinal transplantation (dated by TCRdb to 2020 to 2023). At the level of the whole study: Recipients received multivisceral, liver-intestinal, or isolated intestinal transplants. Samples from a few later patients were sequenced in-house on an Illumina MiSeq with MiXCR processing rather than by the commercial service. After intestinal transplantation, graft-versus-host and host-versus-graft alloreactive T cell clones in the graft, circulation and bone marrow were tracked using bulk TCR-beta CDR3 sequencing. Donor T cell macrochimerism was defined as a peak of at least 4% donor T cells among recipient peripheral blood mononuclear cells. Alloreactive clones were identified by sequencing pre-transplant mixed lymphocyte reaction products and comparing them with unstimulated pre-transplant donor and recipient T cells. Of the roughly 25 intestinal transplant recipients enrolled in the cohort, one of whom was a retransplant, a few patients without pretransplant specimens were excluded. Every recipient was given anti-thymocyte globulin induction, followed by around three years of maintenance tacrolimus and steroids. On the study overall, not on this receptor specifically: The conclusions were limited by the relatively low number and heterogeneity of the intestinal transplant patients. High GvH to HvG T cell clonal ratios were observed in the allografts of patients with donor T cell macrochimerism. GvH clones were detected in recipient bone marrow, and some of these GvH clones were observed earlier in ileal mucosa or blood, consistent with an intestinal mucosal origin. Early after transplant, peak levels of circulating GvH clones were associated with declines in HvG clones.

The time point label for this specimen denotes: cells obtained before transplantation from donor or recipient. CD3+CD4+ and CD3+CD8+ populations were FACS-sorted from unstimulated pre-transplant donor and recipient cells taken from spleen or lymph nodes. For this clone: Its antigen has not been determined. No base quality information exists; no much larger clone differs at one position.

Receptor libraries were prepared by the immunoSEQ multiplex PCR assay. For most patients, genomic DNA was isolated with the Qiagen DNeasy Blood and Tissue Kit and shipped frozen to Adaptive Biotechnologies for TCR sequencing. For most patients, high-throughput TCR-beta CDR3 sequencing of genomic DNA was performed by Adaptive Biotechnologies. The published analysis was carried out like this. TCR sequencing data for over 15 patients were retrieved from Adaptive's ImmunoSEQ software; three other patients were processed with MiXCR and VDJtools. To correct CD4 versus CD8 sorting errors, sequences present in both subsets at a frequency ratio below 5:1 were removed. CDR3 nucleotide sequences shared between donor and recipient were removed because their origin could not be assigned. Alloreactive clones required at least 2-fold expansion over unstimulated cells and minimum CFSE-low frequency of 0.002% (template counts) or 0.001% (read counts). Clones were considered mappable if detected in sequenced pre-transplant spleen, lymph node, or MLR CFSE-low populations of the donor or recipient. The cumulative frequency of alloreactive clones was calculated as a percentage of all sequences, weighted by copy number. TCRdb took this table from immuneACCESS and kept in-frame rearrangements with V and J called. Such tables lack part of the clones; where checked against another copy, unresolved V genes explain under half of the gap, and the rest is unexplained. From that table come the V and J calls and clone size; the DNA was used to work out D and trimming. In this sample the table shows 45,000 to 60,000 clones, roughly 96% of which occur a single time. The top ten clones comprise approximately 0.21% of the sample.

The CDR3 contains 15 residues, cysteine and phenylalanine counted. The DNA shown is the 45-base CDR3, in frame from base 1. For CDR1 and CDR2, the germline V gene lists SGHDT and YYEEEE. Relative to germline, V is 5 bases shorter and J is 5 bases shorter, with 19 bases between their ends. The chain is made from TRBV5-6 and TRBJ2-5; D gene: possibly TRBD1, on 7 matching bases. This clonotype was obtained from a human donor who was the organ donor for an intestinal transplant. The source was unstimulated CD8+ T cells sorted from spleen or lymph node cells, collected before transplant. At the DNA level, the sequence is TGTGCCAGCAGGCTGTTGGAGGGGGCGGTTGAGACCCAGTACTTC. Translated, this is CASRLLEGAVETQYF. Joined to the reference TRBV5-6 and TRBJ2-5 proteins, this CDR3 gives the full variable domain: DAGVTQSPTHLIKTRGQQVTLRCSPKSGHDTVSWYQQALGQGPQFIFQYYEEEERQRGNFPDRFSGHQFPNYSSELNVNALLLGDSALYLCASRLLEGAVETQYFGPGTRLLVL.